This TCR beta chain is from a study of OX40 agonist ivuxolimab in advanced cancers. The assay was immunoSEQ multiplex PCR, and TCRdb's table has in-frame clones only and misses some. The repertoire has 45,000 to 65,000 clones, around nine tenths of them found once; the top ten carry about 3.7%. V gave up 8 bases and J gave up 4 bases, with 9 bases separating them. The CDR3 extends over 12 amino acids. CDR1 is SNHLY and CDR2 is FYNNEI in the germline V gene. The sample in question was CD4+ or CD8+ T cells sorted from blood, obtained in a trial of the OX40 agonist ivuxolimab. The chain employs TRBV2 and TRBJ2-1, with TRBD1 as a possible D gene (6 bases). This sequence originates from an adult with an advanced solid tumor such as melanoma, head and neck, liver or kidney cancer. The CDR3 is CASGTNYNEQFF. The CDR3 bases are TGTGCCAGCGGGACAAATTACAATGAGCAGTTCTTC.